The rows below give T cell receptor beta chains drawn from one sample of a study of T cells in narcolepsy. Using immunoSEQ multiplex PCR, the repertoire was profiled, and TCRdb retains in-frame clones only, with some absent. The repertoire holds about 24,000 clones, 65% to 90% seen once, with about a tenth in the top ten. The sample consisted of memory (CD45RA-) CD4+ T cells from blood. The source of these receptors is a human donor in good health. The CDR3 runs from the conserved cysteine through the conserved F or W. Fields, in order: J gene, D gene, clone size, V gene, CDR3 protein, CDR3 DNA. The D gene is left open where the match is weak. The size entry is marked missing in some rows and otherwise reads once, few, many or a size class.

J gene: TRBJ2-7; D gene: -; clone size: -; V gene: TRBV11-2; CDR3 protein: CASSLSAQGGYEQYF; CDR3 DNA: TGTGCCAGCAGCTTAAGTGCCCAGGGGGGATACGAGCAGTACTTC
J gene: TRBJ2-7; D gene: -; clone size: few; V gene: TRBV2; CDR3 protein: CATAPEGLVQYF; CDR3 DNA: TGTGCCACGGCCCCTGAGGGACTGGTGCAGTACTTC
J gene: TRBJ2-3; D gene: TRBD1; clone size: -; V gene: TRBV6-1; CDR3 protein: CASSRQGVWTDTQYF; CDR3 DNA: TGTGCCAGCAGTCGACAGGGGGTTTGGACAGATACGCAGTATTTT
J gene: TRBJ2-4; D gene: -; clone size: -; V gene: TRBV28; CDR3 protein: CASSGGARSSSIQYF; CDR3 DNA: TGTGCCAGCAGTGGGGGGGCACGGAGCTCAAGCATTCAGTACTTC
J gene: TRBJ2-2; D gene: TRBD2; clone size: -; V gene: TRBV5-6; CDR3 protein: CASSLGLAGVGFTGELFF; CDR3 DNA: TGTGCCAGCAGCCTGGGACTAGCGGGAGTAGGGTTTACCGGGGAGCTGTTTTTT
J gene: TRBJ2-4; D gene: -; clone size: -; V gene: TRBV30; CDR3 protein: CAWSVQDAKNIQYF; CDR3 DNA: TGTGCCTGGAGTGTACAGGACGCCAAAAACATTCAGTACTTC
J gene: TRBJ2-7; D gene: TRBD2; clone size: -; V gene: TRBV28; CDR3 protein: CASSLTSSEQYF; CDR3 DNA: TGTGCCAGCAGTTTGACTAGCAGCGAGCAGTACTTC
J gene: TRBJ2-6; D gene: -; clone size: once; V gene: TRBV9; CDR3 protein: CASSVGYSGANVLTF; CDR3 DNA: TGTGCCAGCAGCGTAGGATACTCTGGGGCCAACGTCCTGACTTTC
J gene: TRBJ2-1; D gene: -; clone size: -; V gene: TRBV27; CDR3 protein: CASSLGYPYNEQFF; CDR3 DNA: TGTGCCAGCAGTTTGGGTTACCCCTACAATGAGCAGTTCTTC
J gene: TRBJ2-4; D gene: -; clone size: -; V gene: TRBV7-2; CDR3 protein: CASSFSPRQLSAKNIQYF; CDR3 DNA: TGTGCCAGCAGCTTTTCCCCCCGACAATTGTCCGCCAAAAACATTCAGTACTTC
J gene: TRBJ1-5; D gene: -; clone size: -; V gene: TRBV2; CDR3 protein: CASSTDLNQPQHF; CDR3 DNA: TGTGCCAGCAGCACCGACCTGAATCAGCCCCAGCATTTT
J gene: TRBJ2-3; D gene: -; clone size: -; V gene: TRBV5-1; CDR3 protein: CASSYIKNTDTQYF; CDR3 DNA: TGCGCCAGCAGCTATATCAAGAACACAGATACGCAGTATTTT
J gene: TRBJ2-5; D gene: -; clone size: -; V gene: TRBV6-4; CDR3 protein: CASRRGGQYF; CDR3 DNA: TGTGCCAGCAGGAGGGGCGGGCAGTACTTC
J gene: TRBJ1-5; D gene: -; clone size: few; V gene: TRBV7-2; CDR3 protein: CASSLGDTFNQPQHF; CDR3 DNA: TGTGCCAGCAGCTTAGGGGACACCTTCAATCAGCCCCAGCATTTT
J gene: TRBJ1-2; D gene: TRBD1; clone size: -; V gene: TRBV6-5; CDR3 protein: CASRRDRGRYGYTF; CDR3 DNA: TGTGCCAGCAGGAGGGACAGGGGGCGTTATGGCTACACCTTC
J gene: TRBJ1-1; D gene: -; clone size: once; V gene: TRBV5-5; CDR3 protein: CASSLSRRAGAEAFF; CDR3 DNA: TGTGCCAGCAGCTTGTCCCGCAGGGCGGGCGCTGAAGCTTTCTTT
J gene: TRBJ2-7; D gene: -; clone size: -; V gene: TRBV9; CDR3 protein: CASSSQGGYEQYF; CDR3 DNA: TGTGCCAGTTCCTCTCAGGGGGGCTACGAGCAGTACTTC
J gene: TRBJ2-7; D gene: -; clone size: -; V gene: TRBV11-2; CDR3 protein: CASSSTASYEQYF; CDR3 DNA: TGTGCCAGCAGCTCGACAGCGTCCTACGAGCAGTACTTC
J gene: TRBJ2-3; D gene: -; clone size: -; V gene: TRBV15; CDR3 protein: CATSGQGLGNTQYF; CDR3 DNA: TGTGCCACCAGCGGGCAGGGGTTGGGAAATACGCAGTATTTT
J gene: TRBJ1-2; D gene: -; clone size: -; V gene: TRBV7-9; CDR3 protein: CASSPPVSYGYTF; CDR3 DNA: TGTGCCAGCAGCCCTCCTGTTAGCTATGGCTACACCTTC
J gene: TRBJ2-1; D gene: -; clone size: -; V gene: TRBV7-4; CDR3 protein: CASSAPDRLGNEQFF; CDR3 DNA: TGTGCCAGCAGCGCCCCGGACCGCCTAGGGAATGAGCAGTTCTTC
J gene: TRBJ2-7; D gene: TRBD2; clone size: -; V gene: TRBV5-4; CDR3 protein: CASSLRAGGSYEQYF; CDR3 DNA: TGTGCCAGCAGCTTGCGAGCGGGAGGGTCCTACGAGCAGTACTTC
J gene: TRBJ2-3; D gene: -; clone size: -; V gene: TRBV11-3; CDR3 protein: CASSLGLGAPDTQYF; CDR3 DNA: TGTGCCAGCAGCTTAGGGCTTGGGGCTCCAGATACGCAGTATTTT
J gene: TRBJ2-6; D gene: -; clone size: -; V gene: TRBV27; CDR3 protein: CASSPYSGANVLTF; CDR3 DNA: TGTGCCAGCAGTCCATATTCTGGGGCCAACGTCCTGACTTTC
J gene: TRBJ2-1; D gene: TRBD2; clone size: -; V gene: TRBV30; CDR3 protein: CAWKLGSGRGRNEQFF; CDR3 DNA: TGTGCCTGGAAACTCGGTAGCGGGAGGGGAAGGAATGAGCAGTTCTTC
J gene: TRBJ2-7; D gene: -; clone size: -; V gene: TRBV7-9; CDR3 protein: CASSPDGGLYYEQYF; CDR3 DNA: TGTGCCAGCAGCCCAGATGGGGGGCTGTACTACGAGCAGTACTTC
J gene: TRBJ1-1; D gene: -; clone size: -; V gene: TRBV19; CDR3 protein: CASRPRGADTEAFF; CDR3 DNA: TGTGCCAGTAGGCCCAGGGGAGCTGACACTGAAGCTTTCTTT
J gene: TRBJ2-1; D gene: TRBD2; clone size: -; V gene: TRBV5-1; CDR3 protein: CASSQTGLAGGPLANEQFF; CDR3 DNA: TGCGCCAGCAGCCAAACGGGACTAGCGGGAGGGCCCTTAGCCAATGAGCAGTTCTTC
J gene: TRBJ2-7; D gene: TRBD2; clone size: -; V gene: TRBV18; CDR3 protein: CASSPGLAGPYEQYF; CDR3 DNA: TGTGCCAGCTCACCGGGACTAGCGGGACCCTACGAGCAGTACTTC
J gene: TRBJ2-7; D gene: -; clone size: -; V gene: TRBV6-1; CDR3 protein: CASSPSIAGPYEQYF; CDR3 DNA: TGTGCCAGCAGTCCCAGCATAGCTGGCCCCTACGAGCAGTACTTC
J gene: TRBJ2-7; D gene: TRBD2; clone size: few; V gene: TRBV10-1; CDR3 protein: CALGLAGGVRQYF; CDR3 DNA: TGCGCCTTGGGGCTAGCGGGAGGAGTTCGGCAGTACTTC
J gene: TRBJ1-2; D gene: -; clone size: -; V gene: TRBV6-6; CDR3 protein: CASSYARQVDGYTF; CDR3 DNA: TGTGCCAGCAGTTACGCCCGACAGGTCGACGGCTACACCTTC
J gene: TRBJ1-1; D gene: TRBD1; clone size: -; V gene: TRBV11-2; CDR3 protein: CASSRGTGTEAFF; CDR3 DNA: TGTGCCAGCAGCCGGGGGACAGGCACTGAAGCTTTCTTT
J gene: TRBJ2-7; D gene: -; clone size: once; V gene: TRBV12-1; CDR3 protein: CASSTRASSGRAPGDYEQYF; CDR3 DNA: TGTGCCAGCAGCACTAGGGCTAGTAGCGGGAGGGCCCCGGGTGACTACGAGCAGTACTTC
J gene: TRBJ1-1; D gene: TRBD1; clone size: once; V gene: TRBV19; CDR3 protein: CASKQGKTEAFF; CDR3 DNA: TGTGCCAGCAAACAGGGGAAAACTGAAGCTTTCTTT
J gene: TRBJ2-2; D gene: -; clone size: -; V gene: TRBV29-1; CDR3 protein: CSVKTGPGELFF; CDR3 DNA: TGCAGCGTGAAAACAGGGCCCGGGGAGCTGTTTTTT
J gene: TRBJ1-2; D gene: TRBD1; clone size: once; V gene: TRBV6-5; CDR3 protein: CASSKQGGDGYTF; CDR3 DNA: TGTGCCAGCAGCAAACAGGGGGGTGATGGCTACACCTTC
J gene: TRBJ2-5; D gene: -; clone size: -; V gene: TRBV6-1; CDR3 protein: CASSERETGGQETQYF; CDR3 DNA: TGTGCCAGCAGTGAAAGGGAGACAGGAGGCCAAGAGACCCAGTACTTC
J gene: TRBJ2-2; D gene: -; clone size: -; V gene: TRBV19; CDR3 protein: CASSLPGLYTGELFF; CDR3 DNA: TGTGCCAGCAGCCTACCGGGGCTATACACCGGGGAGCTGTTTTTT
J gene: TRBJ2-1; D gene: TRBD1; clone size: -; V gene: TRBV9; CDR3 protein: CASSVRTGLTGNEQFF; CDR3 DNA: TGTGCCAGCAGCGTTCGGACAGGCTTAACGGGGAATGAGCAGTTCTTC
J gene: TRBJ2-3; D gene: TRBD2; clone size: -; V gene: TRBV15; CDR3 protein: CATSRVLEWAGGSTDTQYF; CDR3 DNA: TGTGCCACCAGCAGAGTTCTAGAATGGGCGGGAGGGAGCACAGATACGCAGTATTTT
J gene: TRBJ2-3; D gene: -; clone size: -; V gene: TRBV5-1; CDR3 protein: CASSFDTTSTDTQYF; CDR3 DNA: TGCGCCAGCAGCTTTGACACGACTAGCACAGATACGCAGTATTTT
J gene: TRBJ1-3; D gene: TRBD1; clone size: -; V gene: TRBV5-5; CDR3 protein: CASSLGQGGGNTIYF; CDR3 DNA: TGTGCCAGCAGCTTGGGACAGGGTGGTGGAAACACCATATATTTT
J gene: TRBJ1-6; D gene: -; clone size: -; V gene: TRBV2; CDR3 protein: CASRAGNSYNSPLHF; CDR3 DNA: TGTGCCAGCAGGGCGGGGAACTCCTATAATTCACCCCTCCACTTT
J gene: TRBJ2-1; D gene: TRBD1; clone size: -; V gene: TRBV6-5; CDR3 protein: CASSRTGFLYNEQFF; CDR3 DNA: TGTGCCAGCAGTAGGACAGGTTTTCTTTACAATGAGCAGTTCTTC
J gene: TRBJ1-4; D gene: -; clone size: -; V gene: TRBV7-2; CDR3 protein: CASSLGPDEKLFF; CDR3 DNA: TGTGCCAGCAGCTTAGGCCCGGATGAAAAACTGTTTTTT
J gene: TRBJ1-5; D gene: -; clone size: -; V gene: TRBV10-3; CDR3 protein: CASSEAGHSNQPQHF; CDR3 DNA: TGTGCCAGCAGTGAAGCGGGACACAGCAATCAGCCCCAGCATTTT
J gene: TRBJ1-5; D gene: TRBD1; clone size: -; V gene: TRBV5-4; CDR3 protein: CASSFRGPHSNQPQHF; CDR3 DNA: TGTGCCAGCAGCTTCAGGGGGCCGCATAGCAATCAGCCCCAGCATTTT
J gene: TRBJ1-4; D gene: -; clone size: -; V gene: TRBV27; CDR3 protein: CASSLSAQRGEKLFF; CDR3 DNA: TGTGCCAGCAGTTTATCGGCACAGCGTGGTGAAAAACTGTTTTTT